This T cell receptor beta chain was obtained from a study of spatial heterogeneity in lung cancer (dated by TCRdb to about 2019). Background for the entire study: More beta-chain than alpha-chain transcripts were consistently detected, likely reflecting higher beta-chain transcript abundance. At surgery, both alpha and beta chains were TCR-sequenced in over 200 tumor regions, approximately 64 matched nontumor lung samples and a few dozen PBMC samples. In non-small cell lung cancer, the study made a quantitative comparison of TCR alpha and beta repertoires among multiple tumor regions, matched nontumor lung and blood. The study linked features of the TCR repertoire to counts of nonsynonymous mutations, which were determined by whole-exome sequencing of tumor tissue. In the raw uncorrected reads, each unique combination of TCR and UMI appeared more than ten times on average.

Library generation was performed with 5' RACE. The data were produced on a NextSeq 500. In the TCR library protocol, a unique molecular identifier was attached to each TCR cDNA molecule so that PCR and sequencing errors could be corrected. For the original study's pipeline: Decombinator tools were used for TCR identification, UMI-based error correction and CDR3 extraction. TCRs above a frequency of 2 per 1,000, corresponding to the top 1% of the tumor frequency distribution, were defined as expanded. Each repertoire was subsampled 100 times to 5,000 TCRs, after which Renyi diversity was computed with the R vegan package. To build CDR3 similarity networks, amino acid triplet string-kernel similarity was used, and CDR3s were connected when their pairwise similarity was above 0.82. Clones were called with MiXCR by TCRdb after fastp trimmed the public reads at Q25, and only in-frame beta chains were retained. A single entry per CDR3 protein holds the most common genes and DNA from its merged rows. TCRdb assigned the V and J calls; the authors' analysis was not used. This sample has about 13,000 distinct CDR3 sequences in its table, and about 3.8% of those were observed once. Around 45% of the sample comes from the top ten.

From V the trimming removes 4 bases and from J it removes 1 base, while the gene matches leave 5 bases of the junction unaccounted for. Sequences MNHEY (CDR1) and SVGEGT (CDR2) are obtained from the germline V gene. Inclusive of the bounding cysteine and phenylalanine, the CDR3 is 16 residues long. Only the CDR3 region is kept as DNA, spanning 48 bases read in frame from base 1. The time point label corresponds to: sample taken at primary tumor resection. Donors were 72 patients with early-stage, untreated non-small cell lung cancer from the lung TRACERx cohort. Whole RNA extracted from tumor and nontumor lung tissue, or from cryopreserved PBMC samples, was used for TCR sequencing without cell sorting. Only patients for whom sufficient RNA was available from at least two tumor regions were selected for TCR sequencing. The table lists this clonotype with many counts. The antigen this receptor binds is unknown. No much larger clonotype is one base removed from it; base qualities were not supplied.

What the authors observed across the whole study: Additional single-cell paired TCR alpha and beta sequencing was considered necessary to confirm, at a functional level, the hypothesis that regional TCRs recognize regional mutations. Ubiquitous expanded tumor TCRs were found in blood more often at tumor resection than at routine follow-up.

This chain joins TRBV6-2 or TRBV6-3 to TRBJ2-2; TRBD2 aligns with 8 central bases. This receptor was obtained from a male donor with early-stage non-small cell lung cancer. The sequencing used PBMCs, collected at surgery. The DNA is as follows: TGTGCCAGCAGTTCCCTGACTAGCGAGAACACCGGGGAGCTGTTTTTT. It codes for CASSSLTSENTGELFF.